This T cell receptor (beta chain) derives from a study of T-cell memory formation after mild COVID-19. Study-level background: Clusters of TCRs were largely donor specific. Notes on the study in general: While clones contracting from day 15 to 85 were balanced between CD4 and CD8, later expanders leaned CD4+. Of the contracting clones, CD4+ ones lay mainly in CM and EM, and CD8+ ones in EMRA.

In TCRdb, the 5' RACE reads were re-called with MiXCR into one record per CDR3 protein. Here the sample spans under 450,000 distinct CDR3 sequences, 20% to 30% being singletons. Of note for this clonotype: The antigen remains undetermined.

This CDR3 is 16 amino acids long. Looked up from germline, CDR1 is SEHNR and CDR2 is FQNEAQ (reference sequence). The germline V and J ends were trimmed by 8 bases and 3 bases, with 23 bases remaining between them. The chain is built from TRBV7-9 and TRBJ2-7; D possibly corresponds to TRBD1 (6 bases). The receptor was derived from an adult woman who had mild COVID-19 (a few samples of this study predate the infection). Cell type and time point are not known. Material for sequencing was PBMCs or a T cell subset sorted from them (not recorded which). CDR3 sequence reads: CASPPEAPGHNYEQYF. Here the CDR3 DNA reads TGTGCCAGCCCCCCCGAGGCACCGGGACACAACTACGAGCAGTACTTC.